This TCR beta chain is drawn from a study of T cells in tumors after PD-1 blockade. Study-wide findings and caveats: About 41% of tumor TCR clonotypes were also found in blood.

Comments on this clone: The antigen remains unidentified.

Sequencing was performed with immunoSEQ multiplex PCR; in TCRdb, only in-frame clones are kept and a portion is missing. The sample includes about 33,000 clones, about 77% of them seen just once. With 4 bases removed from V and 0 bases from J, the gap between germline ends came to 14 bases. There are 16 residues in the CDR3. Germline CDR1 SGHTA, CDR2 FQGTGA. V gene TRBV7-3 combines with J gene TRBJ2-3; D not certain. The TCR was taken from a human donor with basal cell carcinoma. Specimen: PBMCs, collected before anti-PD-1 treatment. This CDR3 reads CASSSRLGSSTDTQYF. The CDR3 DNA sequence: TGTGCCAGCAGCTCACGACTGGGCTCGAGCACAGATACGCAGTATTTT.